This TCR beta chain was sequenced during a study of blood T cell repertoires in COVID-19. Study overall: The origin of the acute and convalescent COVID-19 samples was the United States, Italy and Spain. Sample material is recorded as cDNA or gDNA derived from T cells, B-cell-depleted T cells, or PBMCs.

Methods used by the authors: Scientists estimated how many nucleated cells there were by amplifying reference gene primers. Libraries were prepared by immunoSEQ multiplex PCR; TCRdb keeps only in-frame clonotypes and omits some of them. The V and J calls and clone size were taken over from that table, and D and trimming were inferred from the DNA. The sample comprises over 85,000 clones, roughly 89% of which are singletons, and approximately 15% rests with the top ten. The ends lost 4 bases at V and 7 bases at J; junction bases unmatched: 2. This CDR3 region has 13 residues. Per the germline V gene, CDR1 is SGHTA and CDR2 is FQGTGA. With respect to this clone: This specimen includes other DNA sequences encoding the same CDR3.

The chain joins TRBV7-3 to TRBJ1-2; 11 bases line up with TRBD1. The sequenced sample consisted of peripheral blood. The receptor comes from a human donor in a cohort sampled during active COVID-19. Here the CDR3 DNA reads TGTGCCAGCAGCTCCGGGACAGGGGGTGGCTACACCTTC. Translation: CASSSGTGGGYTF. The full variable domain, with the rest looked up from reference TRBV7-3 and TRBJ1-2, is GAGVSQTPSNKVTEKGKYVELRCDPISGHTALYWYRQSLGQGPEFLIYFQGTGAADDSGLPNDRFFAVRPEGSVSTLKIQRTERGDSAVYLCASSSGTGGGYTFGSGTRLTVV.